This T cell receptor beta chain was retrieved from a study of T-cell reconstitution after alpha-beta-depleted transplantation in children. Losses at the gene ends were 0 bases for V and 4 bases for J; bases not matched to a gene: 1. Germline assignment: CDR1 SGHRS and CDR2 YFSETQ. CDR3 length equals 14 residues. A library of TCRbeta sequences, prepared with unique molecular identifiers, was generated. TCRdb used MiXCR to reprocess the PCR reads, holding one entry per CDR3 protein. The sample lists about 500,000 distinct CDR3 sequences, approximately 32% seen once, with 2% to 3% in the top ten. This TCR derives from a human donor who donated a stem cell graft to a child with aplastic anemia. V is TRBV5-1 and J is TRBJ1-2; 9 bases are a match to TRBD1. The sequences come from PBMCs from the stem cell graft donor, collected from the stem cell graft. This chain's CDR3 is CASSLGDRVYGYTF. The CDR3 coding sequence is TGCGCCAGCAGCTTGGGGGACAGGGTCTATGGCTACACCTTC.